This TCR beta chain was sequenced in a study of OX40 agonist ivuxolimab in advanced cancers. Looking at the study overall: Ivuxolimab was an agonistic, fully human IgG2 monoclonal antibody directed against OX40 (CD134), a costimulatory receptor. Intravenous ivuxolimab was administered to patients every 2 weeks at six dose levels: 0.01, 0.1, 0.3, 1.5, 3 and 10 mg/kg. Of the 50 to 55 patients in dose escalation, about 20 had hepatocellular carcinoma, roughly 15 had melanoma, 9 had renal cell carcinoma and 9 had head and neck cancer. A male proportion of roughly 85% and a mean age of around 60 years, ranging from roughly 23 to 79, were recorded for the dose-escalation cohort. Patients were allowed to have had prior anti-PD-1, anti-PD-L1 or anti-CTLA-4 therapy, and approximately 39% of the dose-escalation patients had been treated with checkpoint inhibitors. Partial responses occurred in three dose-escalation patients, of whom one had hepatocellular carcinoma and two had cutaneous melanoma. Peripheral TCRbeta sequencing aimed to test whether ivuxolimab altered TCR sequence diversity and caused clonal T-cell expansion. The monotherapy dose-escalation portion (N ≈ 50 patients) of the phase I ivuxolimab trial is reported in the paper. General study outcomes and caveats: Low levels of normalized T-cell clonal expansion were also shown by some nonresponding patients. In the 0.1-3.0 mg/kg groups, partial responders were among the patients with the lowest normalized peripheral clonal expansion, particularly in CD8+ T cells. Clonal expansion of both CD4+ and CD8+ blood T cells was observed from baseline to week 6 at doses 0.1 to 3.0 mg/kg. The antigen specificity of the clonally expanded peripheral T cells was not determined. After ivuxolimab, more expanded clones were found on average in CD8+ T cells than in CD4+ T cells.

The count of this clone is one. This receptor's antigen is unknown. The input lacks base qualities; no much larger clone sits a single base away. Genomic DNA was extracted from sorted cells for sequencing of the TCRbeta CDR3 region. The immunoSEQ Assay was used to sequence the TCRbeta CDR3 regions. Not all clones reach the TCRdb copy of this immuneACCESS table, which keeps in-frame sequences only. Checked studies attribute under half of the gap to unresolved V genes and leave the rest unexplained. For this sample there are 15,000 to 25,000 clones; about 88% appear just once. The ten largest make up approximately 14% of the sample. Inclusive of the bounding cysteine and phenylalanine, the CDR3 is 14 residues long. The only DNA kept is the CDR3, 42 bases in frame from the first base. The germline V gene gives CDR1 as SNHLY and CDR2 as FYNNEI. V loses 5 bases of germline sequence and J loses 0 bases, and the interval between the two ends is 10 bases.

Patients with autoimmune disease history or receiving systemic immunosuppression were excluded from the trial. Peripheral blood for TCR sequencing was collected from all dose cohorts at baseline, on cycle 4 day 1, and on cycle 7 day 1. Samples came from an open-label, multicenter, first-in-human phase I dose-escalation trial of ivuxolimab. Adults with locally advanced or metastatic melanoma, renal cell, hepatocellular, or head and neck squamous cell carcinoma were enrolled in the trial. Before TCR sequencing, CD4+ T cells and CD8+ T cells were sorted from peripheral blood as separate populations. The chain employs TRBV2 and TRBJ1-1; a confident D gene designation cannot be given. This sequence was found in an adult with an advanced solid tumor such as melanoma, head and neck, liver or kidney cancer. The sequencing used CD4+ or CD8+ T cells sorted from blood, collected in a trial of the OX40 agonist ivuxolimab. The nucleotides are TGTGCCAGCAGTAGACGGCAATTGAACACTGAAGCTTTCTTT. It translates to CASSRRQLNTEAFF.